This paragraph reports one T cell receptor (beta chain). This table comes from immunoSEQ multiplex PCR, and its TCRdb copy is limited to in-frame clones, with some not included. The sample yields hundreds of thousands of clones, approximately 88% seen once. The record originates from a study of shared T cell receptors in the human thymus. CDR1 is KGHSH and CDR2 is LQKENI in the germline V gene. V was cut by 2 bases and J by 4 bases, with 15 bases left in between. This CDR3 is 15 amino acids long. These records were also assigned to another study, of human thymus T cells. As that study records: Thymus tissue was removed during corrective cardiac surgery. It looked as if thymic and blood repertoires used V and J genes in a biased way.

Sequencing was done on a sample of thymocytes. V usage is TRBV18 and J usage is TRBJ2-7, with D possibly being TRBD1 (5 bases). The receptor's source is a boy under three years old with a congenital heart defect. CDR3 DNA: TGTGCCAGCTCACCAATAGGTACGGACAAATACGAGCAGTACTTC. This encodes CASSPIGTDKYEQYF.